Listed here are 18 T cell receptor beta chains from one sample, sequenced in a study of CD4 T cells in relation to SARS-CoV-2 and coronaviruses. Assay used: immunoSEQ multiplex PCR; TCRdb lists only in-frame clones, some missing. The sample yields tens of thousands of clones, roughly 90% seen once. Material: memory CD4+ T cells from PBMCs. Receptor source: an adult with COVID-19.

The chain carries TRBV7-9 and TRBJ1-1, with D perhaps TRBD1 (6 bases). Trimming removed 7 bases from V and 11 bases from J, with 20 bases in between. CDR1 and CDR2 (germline): SEHNR, FQNEAQ (reference sequence). This CDR3 has 13 residues. DNA of the CDR3: TGTGCCAGCACCTCGGGGAGGGGGGTTGGGGCTTTCTTT. Amino acids: CASTSGRGVGAFF.

V gene TRBV10-2 combines with J gene TRBJ2-3; 13 nucleotides align to TRBD2. The germline V gene has CDR1 WSHSY and CDR2 SAAADI. Trimming took 6 bases from V and 4 from J; bases not matched to a gene: 1. This CDR3 contains 14 residues. The CDR3 reads CASRLAGGPDTQYF. Here the CDR3 DNA reads TGCGCCAGCAGACTAGCGGGGGGGCCAGATACGCAGTATTTT.

J is TRBJ1-5 and V is TRBV19; D unclear. CDR3 length: 14 residues. With 5 bases removed from V and 7 bases from J, the gap between germline ends came to 15 bases. Per germline, CDR1 LNHDA and CDR2 SQIVND (reference sequence). The CDR3 is CASSDKGFGQPQHF. The CDR3 DNA reads as TGTGCCAGTAGTGATAAGGGTTTCGGGCAGCCCCAGCATTTT.

V usage is TRBV19 and J usage is TRBJ2-1; D is perhaps TRBD1 or TRBD2 (6 bases each). The CDR3 totals 16 residues. Trimming took off 6 bases at V and 7 bases at J, with 22 bases between the two ends. The germline gives CDR1 LNHDA, CDR2 SQIVND (reference sequence). The CDR3 region has the DNA TGTGCCAGTAGGACCGCAATTCTCGGGGGCAGAAATGAGCAGTTCTTC. As protein: CASRTAILGGRNEQFF.

The V call is TRBV5-5, the J call TRBJ2-2; D uncertain. Between the trimmed V and J ends, which lost 0 bases and 4 bases, there was a span of 13 bases. Germline CDR1 SGHKS, CDR2 YYEKEE (reference sequence). This CDR3 comprises 16 residues. The CDR3 here is CASSLAPFTVTGELFF. The CDR3 bases are TGTGCCAGCAGCTTGGCCCCTTTTACAGTCACCGGGGAGCTGTTTTTT. Together with reference TRBV5-5 and TRBJ2-2, the CDR3 gives the full variable domain: DAGVTQSPTHLIKTRGQQVTLRCSPISGHKSVSWYQQVLGQGPQFIFQYYEKEERGRGNFPDRFSARQFPNYSSELNVNALLLGDSALYLCASSLAPFTVTGELFFGEGSRLTVL.

This sequence joins TRBV11-2 and TRBJ1-1; D is uncertain. The CDR3 sequence is 14 residues long. V lost 9 bases and J lost 5, with 19 bases in between. CDR1 is SGHAT and CDR2 is FQNNGV in the germline V gene. CDR3 nucleotide sequence: TGTGCCAGTACTTTAACGGGGTATGGAACTGAAGCTTTCTTT. This gives the protein CASTLTGYGTEAFF.

V gene TRBV5-6 combines with J gene TRBJ1-1; tentative D call: TRBD1 (6 bases). The CDR3 is made up of 16 amino acids. CDR1 and CDR2 from the germline V gene are SGHDT and YYEEEE. The V gene lost 4 bases and the J gene lost 0 bases, with 16 bases spanning the gap. The CDR3 sequence: CASSPRGLRMNTEAFF. The CDR3 DNA is TGTGCCAGCAGCCCCAGGGGACTAAGAATGAACACTGAAGCTTTCTTT.

The sample holds a few counts of this clone. The V call is TRBV28, the J call TRBJ1-6; no definite D call. Trimming took 5 bases from V and 11 from J, leaving 13 bases between them. Germline CDR1 reads MDHEN; CDR2 reads SYDVKM. This CDR3 is built from 13 residues. CDR3 loop: CASSRQVLTPLHF. CDR3 nucleotides: TGTGCCAGCAGTCGTCAGGTTTTGACACCCCTCCACTTT.

This chain connects TRBV5-1 to TRBJ2-1, with 8 bases aligning to TRBD1. The CDR3 is made up of 13 amino acids. CDR1 is SGHRS, CDR2 YFSETQ, per germline. The junction had 6 bases not matched to a gene; V was cut back by 3 bases and J by 10 bases. The CDR3 region has the DNA TGCGCCAGCAGCTCAGGGGGCTCGGGGGAGCAGTTCTTC. It specifies CASSSGGSGEQFF.

The chain couples TRBV5-4 to TRBJ2-7, with TRBD2 matching 8 bases. The V segment lost 4 bases and the J segment 2 bases; nucleotides outside the gene matches: 8. In germline, CDR1 is SGHNT, CDR2 YYREEE (reference sequence). This CDR3 comprises 15 residues. In DNA form, the CDR3 reads TGTGCCAGCAGCACCCCCAGCGGGGGCCCCTACGAGCAGTACTTC. Translated: CASSTPSGGPYEQYF.

This clone was detected only a few times. The chain recombines TRBV7-2 with TRBJ2-5; D is perhaps TRBD1 (5 bases). Looked up from germline, CDR1 is SGHTA and CDR2 is FQGNSA. The CDR3 extends over 13 amino acids. V was shortened by 7 bases and J by 4 bases, with 13 bases between the two germline ends. The CDR3 coding sequence is TGTGCCAGCACCCCAGGGATCCGAGAGACCCAGTACTTC. Translating gives CASTPGIRETQYF.

CDR3 DNA sequence: TGTGCCAGCAGCCCAAGAGGACGTCCGGCCGGGGAGCTGTTTTTT. This codes for CASSPRGRPAGELFF. The chain uses TRBV11-3 and TRBJ2-2, with D uncertain. The length of the CDR3 is 15 residues. V was clipped by 5 bases and J by 6 bases, with 16 bases between them. The germline V gene has CDR1 SGHNT and CDR2 YENEEA.

Here the CDR3 reads CASSHQTSRAEAFF. The CDR3 DNA sequence: TGCGCCAGCAGCCATCAGACTTCGCGGGCTGAAGCTTTCTTT. The rearrangement joins TRBV4-1 to TRBJ1-1; D gene unclear. This CDR3 region has 14 residues. Trimming took off 3 bases at V and 6 bases at J, with 14 bases between the two ends. Germline V gene sequence: CDR1 MGHRA, CDR2 YSYEKL.

The chain is built from TRBV7-8 and TRBJ2-7; D might be TRBD2 (6 bases). This CDR3 comprises 14 residues. CDR1 is SGHVS, CDR2 FQNEAQ, per germline. Trimming left V 1 base short and J 0 bases short, with 7 bases between. CDR3 sequence reads: CASSLVGSSYEQYF. The CDR3 DNA reads TGTGCCAGCAGCTTAGTCGGGAGCTCCTACGAGCAGTACTTC.

The chain is built from TRBV12-3 or TRBV12-4 and TRBJ1-4; D remains ambiguous. This CDR3 contains 12 residues. V lost 6 bases to trimming and J lost 4 bases, with 6 bases between them. The chain's CDR3 is CASSSNNEKLFF. CDR3 DNA: TGTGCCAGCAGCAGTAATAATGAAAAACTGTTTTTT.

V is TRBV6-5 and J is TRBJ1-4; D gene uncertain. The V gene's germline CDR1 is MNHEY and CDR2 SVGAGI. Trimming shortened V by 2 bases and J by 4 bases, and 14 bases separated the two germline ends. The CDR3 sequence is 16 residues long. CDR3: CASSYPPGIGNEKLFF. CDR3 coding DNA: TGTGCCAGCAGTTACCCTCCGGGTATCGGTAATGAAAAACTGTTTTTT.

The chain combines TRBV5-1 with TRBJ1-3, with D possibly being TRBD1 (5 bases). The V end was cut by 2 bases, the J end by 0 bases, with 9 bases between. This CDR3 spans 15 amino acids. Germline V gene data show CDR1 as SGHRS and CDR2 as YFSETQ. The CDR3 nucleotides are TGCGCCAGCAGCTTCACAGGAACCTCTGGAAACACCATATATTTT. Translated: CASSFTGTSGNTIYF.

This clone was seen just once. The gene calls are TRBV5-1 and TRBJ1-2, with a weak D call TRBD1 (6 bases). Trimming shortened V by 0 bases and J by 0 bases, and 15 bases separated the two germline ends. Germline lookup yields CDR1 SGHRS and CDR2 YFSETQ. The CDR3 is 17 residues long. CDR3 in amino acids: CASSLGQTGRANYGYTF. The CDR3 DNA reads TGCGCCAGCAGCTTGGGACAAACAGGGCGAGCTAACTATGGCTACACCTTC.